This T cell receptor beta chain was retrieved from a study of early stage breast cancer tumors. V lost 6 bases to trimming and J lost 3 bases; unmatched junction nucleotides: 7. Germline V lookup: CDR1 MNHEY, CDR2 SVGAGI. The CDR3 has 15 residues. Only in-frame clones appear in the TCRdb table, and some are missing; sequencing was by immunoSEQ multiplex PCR. Of 6,500 to 8,000 clones in the sample, around two thirds are singletons; the top ten hold roughly 13%. The sequencing input was normal breast tissue next to the tumor. The sequence derives from a person aged 45 to 60 with breast cancer. J is TRBJ2-3 and V is TRBV6-5, with TRBD1 matching 9 bases. CDR3: CASSVGTGRTDTQYF. The CDR3 DNA is TGTGCCAGCAGCGTGGGGACAGGGCGAACAGATACGCAGTATTTT.